These 32 T cell receptor beta chains share one sample of origin, sequenced in a study of blood T cell repertoires in COVID-19. Profiled with immunoSEQ multiplex PCR; TCRdb holds only in-frame clones, not every one. The sample shows approximately 140,000 clones, roughly 84% of them seen only once. The specimen sequenced was PBMCs or T cells enriched from blood (not recorded which). The receptor set was obtained from a woman in her fifties or sixties who had been exposed to COVID-19.

This chain joins TRBV11-2 and TRBJ1-1; 7 bases align to TRBD1. CDR1 is SGHAT and CDR2 is FQNNGV in the germline V gene. J was trimmed by 7 bases and V by 5 bases; bases with no gene match: 13. CDR3 length equals 15 residues. The CDR3, as DNA: TGTGCCAGCAGCCTCCTAGAGGGGGCGCGGAGTGAAGCTTTCTTT. Its protein product is CASSLLEGARSEAFF.

This chain links TRBV7-3 with TRBJ1-6, with 8 nucleotides matching TRBD1. The CDR3 contains 15 residues. Germline loops: CDR1 SGHTA, CDR2 FQGTGA. Losses at the gene ends were 2 bases for V and 9 bases for J; bases not matched to a gene: 6. The CDR3 DNA reads TGTGCCAGCAGCTTAGGTGGGACAGGCGGTTCACCCCTCCACTTT. As protein: CASSLGGTGGSPLHF.

A few counts support this clone. The chain carries TRBV5-5 and TRBJ1-6; 7 bases match TRBD1. This CDR3 is 16 amino acids long. The V gene end was trimmed by 4 bases and the J gene end by 7 bases; junction bases not matched to a gene: 11. The germline gives CDR1 SGHKS, CDR2 YYEKEE (reference sequence). The CDR3 reads CASSLTGTAPNSPLHF. CDR3 in DNA: TGTGCCAGCAGCCTGACCGGGACAGCCCCCAATTCACCCCTCCACTTT.

The CDR3 loop is CASTRGTSAYNEQFF. CDR3 nucleotides: TGTGCCAGCACCAGGGGGACTAGCGCGTACAATGAGCAGTTCTTC. The chain uses TRBV5-4 and TRBJ2-1; 10 bases line up with TRBD2. The germline V gene encodes CDR1 SGHNT and CDR2 YYREEE (reference sequence). V shed 6 bases and J 4 bases; nucleotides not matched to a gene: 7. The CDR3 has 15 amino acids.

This chain connects TRBV19 to TRBJ1-6, with D uncertain. This CDR3 has 13 amino acids. Germline V gene lookup returns CDR1 LNHDA and CDR2 SQIVND (reference sequence). The germline V and J ends were trimmed by 7 bases and 7 bases, with 11 bases remaining between them. Here the CDR3 DNA reads TGTGCCAGTAATAGCAAGGAGAATTCACCCCTCCACTTT. Protein product: CASNSKENSPLHF.

The chain joins TRBV7-2 to TRBJ2-3; D might be TRBD2 (5 bases). From germline, CDR1 is SGHTA and CDR2 FQGNSA. This CDR3 has 14 residues. Trimming took off 1 base at V and 1 base at J, with 6 bases between the two ends. This chain's CDR3 is CASSLDGGTDTQYF. CDR3 sequence (DNA): TGTGCCAGCAGCTTAGACGGGGGCACAGATACGCAGTATTTT.

The rearrangement links TRBV6-5 to TRBJ1-2; 9 bases match TRBD1. Trimming removed 6 bases from V and 3 bases from J; junction bases left unmatched: 5. The CDR3 contains 14 residues. Germline CDR1 is MNHEY and CDR2 is SVGAGI. DNA of the CDR3: TGTGCCAGCAGAAGGACAGGGGCAGACTATGGCTACACCTTC. Its translation is CASRRTGADYGYTF.

The J gene is TRBJ2-1, the V gene TRBV4-1; 14 bases are a match to TRBD2. This CDR3 is built from 15 residues. Germline lookup yields CDR1 MGHRA and CDR2 YSYEKL. Trimming took 5 bases from V and 7 from J; bases not matched to a gene: 4. The CDR3 DNA follows: TGCGCCAGCAGCAGACGACTAGCGGGGGGGAATGAGCAGTTCTTC. This gives the protein CASSRRLAGGNEQFF.

The rearrangement uses TRBV5-4 and TRBJ1-1; D possibly corresponds to TRBD1 (5 bases). Germline V gene lookup returns CDR1 SGHNT and CDR2 YYREEE (reference sequence). The CDR3 consists of 15 residues. V lost 4 bases to trimming and J lost 9 bases, with 22 bases between them. The CDR3 DNA reads as TGTGCCAGCAGCCAGGGCCGGGGGAGCCATCTGAAAGCTTTCTTT. Protein: CASSQGRGSHLKAFF.

The genes are TRBV5-6 and TRBJ1-2; 7 bases align to TRBD1. This CDR3 is built from 15 residues. J gave up 2 bases and V 4 bases, and 8 bases lay outside the gene matches. CDR1 SGHDT and CDR2 YYEEEE come from the germline V gene. DNA of the CDR3: TGTGCCAGCAGCACTAGGGGGCGAGTAAACTATGGCTACACCTTC. It translates to CASSTRGRVNYGYTF.

V is TRBV10-3 and J is TRBJ1-2; D perhaps matches TRBD1 (5 bases). Germline CDR1 and CDR2: ENHRY and SYGVKD. The CDR3 contains 12 residues. The V and J ends lost 3 bases and 8 bases respectively, with 10 bases between them. Here the CDR3 DNA reads TGTGCCATCAGTGATGGCAGGGTAGGCTACACCTTC. This encodes CAISDGRVGYTF.

The chain has TRBV2 and TRBJ2-4; D unclear. The germline V gene encodes CDR1 SNHLY and CDR2 FYNNEI. Trimming pared 7 bases from V and 15 bases from J, leaving 19 bases between. The CDR3 spans 12 residues. CDR3 sequence (DNA): TGTGCCAGCATCGGTTCAGGCGACCTGAGGTACTTC. Protein sequence: CASIGSGDLRYF.

V and J are TRBV9 and TRBJ2-1, with 11 positions matching TRBD2. The CDR3 length is 15 residues. V shed 0 bases and J 14 bases; nucleotides not matched to a gene: 10. Per germline, CDR1 SGDLS and CDR2 YYNGEE. The CDR3 loop reads CASSVGILAGAVEFF. CDR3 nucleotide sequence: TGTGCCAGCAGCGTAGGTATACTAGCGGGAGCGGTAGAGTTCTTC.

A word on this clone: This CDR3 is also generated by other DNA sequences in the sample. This chain links TRBV6-1 with TRBJ2-5; 8 nucleotides agree with TRBD2. Germline V gives CDR1 MNHNS, CDR2 SASEGT. CDR3 length equals 14 residues. Trimming removed 1 base from V and 5 bases from J; junction bases left unmatched: 3. This chain's CDR3 is CASSEGTGGETQYF. CDR3 coding DNA: TGTGCCAGCAGTGAAGGGACGGGAGGGGAGACCCAGTACTTC.

V is TRBV7-9 and J is TRBJ2-7; 8 nucleotides match TRBD1. The CDR3 is 12 residues long. Trimming at V came to 2 bases and at J to 12 bases, leaving 6 bases not matched to a gene. Germline lookup yields CDR1 SEHNR and CDR2 FQNEAQ (reference sequence). The CDR3 loop reads CASSLTAGQVYF. CDR3 in DNA: TGTGCCAGCAGCTTAACCGCGGGACAGGTGTACTTC. Combining the CDR3 with reference TRBV7-9 and TRBJ2-7 gives the whole variable domain DTGVSQNPRHKITKRGQNVTFRCDPISEHNRLYWYRQTLGQGPEFLTYFQNEAQLEKSRLLSDRFSAERPKGSFSTLEIQRTEQGDSAMYLCASSLTAGQVYFGPGTRLTVT.

The chain links TRBV7-7 to TRBJ2-1; 13 bases line up with TRBD2. Losses at the gene ends were 1 base for V and 5 bases for J; bases not matched to a gene: 2. Germline CDR1 SSHAT, CDR2 FNYEAQ (reference sequence). The length of the CDR3 is 16 residues. The CDR3 bases are TGTGCCAGCAGCTTAGGGACTAGCGGGAGTAACAATGAGCAGTTCTTC. The encoded protein is CASSLGTSGSNNEQFF.

This clone was observed a handful of times. This chain connects TRBV2 to TRBJ2-2; D may be TRBD1 (5 bases). From germline, CDR1 is SNHLY and CDR2 FYNNEI. The V end lost 1 base, the J end lost 4 bases, and 10 bases lay between the germline ends. The CDR3 extends over 15 amino acids. CDR3 nucleotides: TGTGCCAGCAGTGAAGAGGGGTTAGGCACCGGGGAGCTGTTTTTT. This encodes CASSEEGLGTGELFF.

The V and J genes are TRBV7-2 and TRBJ1-2, with D possibly TRBD1 on 6 matching bases. CDR3 length equals 14 residues. Trimming stripped 5 bases from V and 7 bases from J, with 17 bases between. CDR1 SGHTA and CDR2 FQGNSA come from the germline V gene. The CDR3 loop is CASSPNSRGGGYTF. The CDR3 nucleotides read TGTGCCAGCAGCCCTAATTCCAGGGGCGGTGGCTACACCTTC.

The rearrangement joins TRBV6-1 to TRBJ2-5; unclear D gene. The CDR3 extends over 15 amino acids. Trimming cost V 2 bases and J 2 bases, with 12 bases left between them. Germline values: CDR1 MNHNS, CDR2 SASEGT. The CDR3 sequence is CASSELGLSQETQYF. The DNA for the CDR3 is TGTGCCAGCAGTGAACTTGGGCTATCTCAAGAGACCCAGTACTTC.

CDR3 sequence reads: CASSSLTRAGNEQFF. CDR3 in DNA: TGTGCCAGCAGCTCGCTAACTAGGGCGGGCAATGAGCAGTTCTTC. This rearrangement joins TRBV5-6 to TRBJ2-1, with a weak D call TRBD2 (5 bases). Per the germline V gene, CDR1 is SGHDT and CDR2 is YYEEEE. The CDR3 consists of 15 residues. The V and J ends lost 3 bases and 6 bases respectively, with 16 bases between them.

This clone came up once. The CDR3 spells CSVVTGRRTEAFF. In nucleotides, the CDR3 is TGCAGCGTGGTGACAGGGAGGAGAACTGAAGCTTTCTTT. The chain uses TRBV29-1 and TRBJ1-1; the match to TRBD1 covers 7 bases. The germline V gene has CDR1 SQVTM and CDR2 ANQGSEA. The trim removed 6 bases at V and 5 bases at J, leaving 9 bases unmatched. The CDR3 is 13 amino acids. The full variable domain, in which reference TRBV29-1 and TRBJ1-1 provide the parts outside the CDR3, is SAVISQKPSRDICQRGTSLTIQCQVDSQVTMMFWYRQQPGQSLTLIATANQGSEATYESGFVIDKFPISRPNLTFSTLTVSNMSPEDSSIYLCSVVTGRRTEAFFGQGTRLTVV.

The rearrangement links TRBV15 to TRBJ2-7, with D maybe TRBD2 (6 bases). CDR1 and CDR2 from the germline V gene are LNHNV and YYDKDF (reference sequence). The CDR3 covers 14 residues. V lost 2 bases and J lost 1, with 9 bases in between. The CDR3 sequence: CATSRMGLSYEQYF. Written as DNA, the CDR3 is TGTGCCACCAGCAGAATGGGACTGTCCTACGAGCAGTACTTC. The entire variable domain, with the rest obtained from reference TRBV15 and TRBJ2-7, is as follows: DAMVIQNPRYQVTQFGKPVTLSCSQTLNHNVMYWYQQKSSQAPKLLFHYYDKDFNNEADTPDNFQSRRPNTSFCFLDIRSPGLGDTAMYLCATSRMGLSYEQYFGPGTRLTVT.

The chain has TRBV6-5 and TRBJ2-7, with a weak D call TRBD2 (5 bases). The V gene's germline CDR1 is MNHEY and CDR2 SVGAGI. CDR3 length: 12 residues. Trimming removed 10 bases from V and 7 bases from J, with 17 bases in between. The CDR3, as DNA: TGTGCCACCACGGGCGGTCGGGGAGAGCAGTACTTC. It specifies CATTGGRGEQYF.

The rearrangement joins TRBV12-5 to TRBJ1-5, with 9 nucleotides matching TRBD1. The length of the CDR3 is 19 residues. The ends lost 0 bases at V and 0 bases at J; junction bases unmatched: 9. Germline assignment: CDR1 LGHNT and CDR2 FRNRAP. DNA for the CDR3: TGTGCTAGTGGTTTGGTACCAGGACAGGGGTCCCTTAGCAATCAGCCCCAGCATTTT. Translation: CASGLVPGQGSLSNQPQHF.

CDR3 sequence: CASRVAGGSNEQFF. CDR3 coding DNA: TGTGCCAGCAGAGTAGCGGGAGGAAGCAATGAGCAGTTCTTC. The V and J genes are TRBV2 and TRBJ2-1; 10 nucleotides match TRBD2. The CDR3 has 14 amino acids. CDR1 is SNHLY and CDR2 is FYNNEI in the germline V gene. After removal of 6 bases from V and 6 bases from J, the junction contained 5 bases not matched to a gene.

The chain combines TRBV24-1 with TRBJ2-7; maybe TRBD1 (5 bases). V lost 7 bases, J lost 0 bases, and 18 bases lay in between. The CDR3 totals 16 residues. Germline V gives CDR1 KGHDR, CDR2 SFDVKD. CDR3 loop: CATRPRRGLSSYEQYF. CDR3 nucleotide sequence: TGTGCCACCAGACCAAGAAGGGGCTTAAGCTCCTACGAGCAGTACTTC.

This rearrangement joins TRBV9 to TRBJ1-2; possible D gene TRBD1, 5 bases. Germline V CDR1 and CDR2: SGDLS, YYNGEE. Trimming cost V 2 bases and J 8 bases, with 10 bases left between them. This CDR3 spans 12 amino acids. This CDR3 reads CASSVPGGGYTF. The CDR3 bases are TGTGCCAGCAGCGTCCCGGGGGGAGGCTACACCTTC. The full variable domain, completed using reference TRBV9 and TRBJ1-2, is DSGVTQTPKHLITATGQRVTLRCSPRSGDLSVYWYQQSLDQGLQFLIQYYNGEERAKGNILERFSAQQFPDLHSELNLSSLELGDSALYFCASSVPGGGYTFGSGTRLTVV.

This chain uses TRBV7-9 with TRBJ2-7, with TRBD1 identical over 11 bases. This CDR3 region has 14 residues. Germline V gives CDR1 SEHNR, CDR2 FQNEAQ (reference sequence). V was clipped by 5 bases and J by 3 bases; unmatched bases: 3. CDR3 nucleotides: TGTGCCAGCAGCCAAGGGACAGGGGGCTACGAGCAGTACTTC. It specifies CASSQGTGGYEQYF.

The chain links TRBV19 to TRBJ1-1, with 10 bases aligning to TRBD1. CDR3 length equals 15 residues. J was trimmed by 5 bases and V by 5 bases; bases with no gene match: 8. Germline values: CDR1 LNHDA, CDR2 SQIVND (reference sequence). This chain's CDR3 is CASSLGTGAATEAFF. CDR3 in DNA: TGTGCCAGTAGTTTGGGGACAGGGGCGGCGACTGAAGCTTTCTTT.

The chain combines TRBV9 with TRBJ1-2; the D is unclear. The germline CDR1 and CDR2 sequences are SGDLS and YYNGEE. V gave up 3 bases and J gave up 2 bases, with 11 bases separating them. The CDR3 loop spans 14 amino acids. CDR3 DNA sequence: TGTGCCAGCAGCGGCCCCCTACCAAACTATGGCTACACCTTC. Amino acid sequence: CASSGPLPNYGYTF.

The chain's CDR3 is CASSPPSVNTQYF. The DNA for the CDR3 is TGTGCCAGCTCACCACCCTCGGTGAATACGCAGTATTTT. The chain links TRBV18 to TRBJ2-3; D is unresolved. The ends were cut back, 0 bases at V and 7 bases at J, with 8 bases in the middle. The CDR3 runs 13 residues. Germline CDR1 reads KGHSH; CDR2 reads LQKENI.

The chain carries TRBV6-5 and TRBJ1-2; D possibly corresponds to TRBD1 (6 bases). This CDR3 is 14 amino acids long. Trimming pared 6 bases from V and 4 bases from J, leaving 15 bases between. CDR1 MNHEY and CDR2 SVGAGI come from the germline V gene. CDR3 sequence (DNA): TGTGCCAGCAGCCAATCCACAGGGTTCTATGGCTACACCTTC. As protein: CASSQSTGFYGYTF.